The table lists the clone carrying this T cell receptor (beta chain) with many counts. Its antigen is as yet unknown. In TCRdb, the PCR reads were re-called with MiXCR into one record per CDR3 protein. The repertoire consists of about 32,000 distinct CDR3 sequences, with around 50% occurring once and the leading ten covering 20% to 25%. Time point indicated: after preoperative PTX-NDP chemotherapy. Before surgery, patients were given preoperative paclitaxel-nedaplatin chemotherapy. The CDR3 has 15 residues. V was pared by 1 base and J by 4 bases, with 6 bases of the junction left unmatched. Germline V CDR1 and CDR2: SGHAT, FQNNGV. The sample is drawn from a study of esophageal squamous cell carcinoma under preoperative chemotherapy. Study as a whole: Both tumor-infiltrating lymphocytes and peripheral blood T cells were profiled.

Whole-study results and caveats: Peripheral T cells migrating into the tumor appeared to partly supply post-treatment tumor-infiltrating lymphocytes. Tumor-infiltrating lymphocytes showed no significant post-chemotherapy TCR diversity increase, unlike peripheral T cells.

This receptor was taken from a human donor with esophageal squamous cell carcinoma. The donor label of this sample is uncertain. The specimen was taken from a patient given preoperative chemotherapy. This chain joins TRBV11-2 and TRBJ1-2, with 7 positions matching TRBD1. In DNA, the CDR3 is TGTGCCAGCAGCTTAGGGACAGGCGGGGGCTATGGCTACACCTTC. It is translated as CASSLGTGGGYGYTF. The complete variable domain, with remaining parts taken from reference TRBV11-2 and TRBJ1-2, reads EAGVAQSPRYKIIEKRQSVAFWCNPISGHATLYWYQQILGQGPKLLIQFQNNGVVDDSQLPKDRFSAERLKGVDSTLKIQPAKLEDSAVYLCASSLGTGGGYGYTFGSGTRLTVV.